Following are 29 T cell receptor beta chains from one sample sequenced in a study of beta chain features in type 1 diabetes (dated by TCRdb to the late 2010s). The library was made by the immunoSEQ multiplex PCR assay. The High Capacity cDNA Reverse Transcription Kit was used to reverse transcribe all of the isolated RNA, meaning that expressed TCRB transcripts were what got sequenced. TCRdb holds this immuneACCESS table with in-frame rearrangements only. Some clones are missing; in checked studies, unresolved V genes explain under half, and the rest has no known cause. Recorded for this sample are more than 150,000 clones; 13% of them occurred a single time. 0.62% of the sample is held by the ten biggest clonotypes. The sequencing sample was made of central memory CD4+ T cells from blood. These receptor sequences come from a woman aged 18-29 years in good health.

This clone has more than one count but fewer than ten. Other nucleotide sequences in the sample specify the same CDR3. V usage is TRBV7-9 and J usage is TRBJ2-7; D uncertain. This CDR3 contains 12 residues. Germline CDR1 reads SEHNR; CDR2 reads FQNEAQ (reference sequence). Trimming stripped 2 bases from V and 3 bases from J, with 5 bases between. The CDR3 spells CASSLTGYEQYF. The CDR3 nucleotides are TGTGCCAGCAGCTTAACGGGCTACGAGCAGTACTTC.

This sequence joins TRBV7-9 and TRBJ2-6; 9 bases map to TRBD1. CDR3 length: 17 amino acids. CDR1 is SEHNR, CDR2 FQNEAQ, per germline (reference sequence). J gave up 3 bases and V 8 bases, and 11 bases lay outside the gene matches. CDR3 sequence reads: CASFPGQGVIGANVLTF. The DNA of the CDR3 is TGTGCCAGCTTCCCGGGACAGGGTGTGATTGGGGCCAACGTCCTGACTTTC.

The table lists this clone with a few counts. The chain combines TRBV4-2 with TRBJ1-3, with D hard to call. Germline V gene lookup returns CDR1 LGHNA and CDR2 YNFKEQ. CDR3 size: 17 residues. V lost 0 bases to trimming and J lost 0 bases, with 12 bases between them. CDR3 in amino acids: CASSQEVAGNSGNTIYF. The CDR3 nucleotides read TGTGCCAGCAGCCAAGAAGTGGCAGGCAACTCTGGAAACACCATATATTTT.

This clone was counted between two and nine times. The chain links TRBV4-2 to TRBJ2-1, with 7 bases aligning to TRBD2. CDR3 size: 18 residues. V gave up 1 base and J gave up 7 bases; unmatched junction bases: 16. The germline CDR1 and CDR2 sequences are LGHNA and YNFKEQ. The chain's CDR3 is CASSQAGPEGTKRNEQFF. The CDR3 DNA reads TGTGCCAGCAGCCAAGCCGGGCCGGAGGGGACTAAGAGGAATGAGCAGTTCTTC.

The rearrangement links TRBV7-3 to TRBJ2-2; 7 bases agree with TRBD1. CDR3 length: 14 residues. Germline V gene data show CDR1 as SGHTA and CDR2 as FQGTGA. J gave up 3 bases and V 6 bases, and 4 bases lay outside the gene matches. The CDR3 coding sequence is TGTGCCAGCAGAGCGACAGGGTACACCGGGGAGCTGTTTTTT. Translation gives CASRATGYTGELFF.

CDR3 nucleotide sequence: TGTGCCAGTAGTATGTTAACCGGGAGTGAGGGCTACACCTTC. Its translation is CASSMLTGSEGYTF. The V and J genes are TRBV19 and TRBJ1-2; D remains ambiguous. The germline gives CDR1 LNHDA, CDR2 SQIVND (reference sequence). Deletions cut 3 bases from V and 8 bases from J, with 16 bases between. There are 14 residues in the CDR3.

The chain carries TRBV7-8 and TRBJ2-5; TRBD2 might be the D (6 bases). Germline V gene data show CDR1 as SGHVS and CDR2 as FQNEAQ. The length of the CDR3 is 14 residues. With 5 bases removed from V and 5 bases from J, the gap between germline ends came to 15 bases. The DNA for the CDR3 is TGTGCCAGCAGCACTAGCCAGGTTAAGGAGACCCAGTACTTC. This codes for CASSTSQVKETQYF.

This clone was recorded a few times. The chain employs TRBV18 and TRBJ1-2; the D gene is possibly TRBD1 (5 bases). Germline V gives CDR1 KGHSH, CDR2 LQKENI. The CDR3 is 11 amino acids. V was trimmed by 6 bases and J by 5 bases, leaving 7 bases between them. The CDR3 loop is CASSGGYGYTF. The CDR3 nucleotides read TGTGCCAGCTCCGGGGGGTATGGCTACACCTTC.

This clone was recorded a few times. The V gene is TRBV7-2, the J gene TRBJ1-2, with 10 bases fitting TRBD1. The CDR3 length is 15 residues. Germline CDR1 and CDR2: SGHTA and FQGNSA. The V and J ends lost 5 bases and 0 bases, in that order; junction bases with no gene match: 3. For the CDR3, the DNA is TGTGCCAGCAGCCAAGGACAGGGGGCTAACTATGGCTACACCTTC. This codes for CASSQGQGANYGYTF.

V usage is TRBV4-1 and J usage is TRBJ2-5, with a weak D call TRBD2 (5 bases). CDR3 length: 16 amino acids. The V gene lost 0 bases and the J gene lost 4 bases, with 15 bases spanning the gap. CDR1 is MGHRA and CDR2 is YSYEKL in the germline V gene. CDR3 sequence reads: CASSQDLPGLGETQYF. The CDR3 region has the DNA TGCGCCAGCAGCCAAGATTTACCCGGACTCGGAGAGACCCAGTACTTC.

Notes on this clone: Compared with germline, one end of the junction differs, possibly owing to a read error. This sequence joins TRBV27 and TRBJ2-7; 15 bases match TRBD2. The CDR3 length is 17 residues. The germline CDR1 and CDR2 sequences are MNHEY and SMNVEV (reference sequence). The CDR3 protein is CASSLPGLAGGSDEQYF. For the CDR3, the DNA is TGTGCCAGCAGTTTACCGGGACTAGCGGGAGGCTCCGACGAGCAGTACTTC.

The V and J genes are TRBV6-1 and TRBJ1-5; 9 bases align to TRBD1. The V and J ends lost 2 bases and 3 bases, in that order; junction bases with no gene match: 2. The germline gives CDR1 MNHNS, CDR2 SASEGT. The CDR3 has 15 amino acids. DNA of the CDR3: TGTGCCAGCAGTGAAAACAGGGGGCACAATCAGCCCCAGCATTTT. This codes for CASSENRGHNQPQHF.

V gene TRBV18 combines with J gene TRBJ2-7; TRBD2 agrees at 7 bases. CDR1 is KGHSH and CDR2 is LQKENI in the germline V gene. The CDR3 length is 14 residues. V lost 0 bases and J lost 7; bases outside the gene matches: 6. The DNA of the CDR3 is TGTGCCAGCTCACCACCTGCGGGAGTAGGTGAGCAGTACTTC. It translates to CASSPPAGVGEQYF.

This chain uses TRBV5-1 with TRBJ2-2; perhaps TRBD1 as D (6 bases). The CDR3 runs 14 residues. Germline CDR1 SGHRS, CDR2 YFSETQ. V was trimmed by 4 bases and J by 6 bases, leaving 13 bases between them. CDR3 DNA: TGCGCCAGCAGCGAGTTACAGGGTCCCGGGGAGCTGTTTTTT. It specifies CASSELQGPGELFF. The variable domain in full, completed from reference TRBV5-1 and TRBJ2-2, reads KAGVTQTPRYLIKTRGQQVTLSCSPISGHRSVSWYQQTPGQGLQFLFEYFSETQRNKGNFPGRFSGRQFSNSRSEMNVSTLELGDSALYLCASSELQGPGELFFGEGSRLTVL.

This chain uses TRBV29-1 with TRBJ1-4, with D possibly TRBD1 on 6 matching bases. Germline lookup yields CDR1 SQVTM and CDR2 ANQGSEA. The V end was cut by 5 bases, the J end by 7 bases, with 11 bases between. CDR3 length: 12 amino acids. This CDR3 is CSVRTGTEKLFF. As DNA, the CDR3 is TGCAGCGTTCGTACAGGGACTGAAAAACTGTTTTTT.

This sequence joins TRBV9 and TRBJ2-1, with D possibly being TRBD1 (7 bases). Germline lookup yields CDR1 SGDLS and CDR2 YYNGEE. The V and J ends lost 7 bases and 0 bases respectively, with 20 bases between them. The CDR3 covers 17 residues. CDR3 DNA sequence: TGTGCCAGCGGGACAGCTAGCGTCTCAACCTCCTACAATGAGCAGTTCTTC. As protein: CASGTASVSTSYNEQFF.

Turning to this clone: The same CDR3 can be traced to other DNA sequences in this sample. The J gene is TRBJ1-2, the V gene TRBV20-1; D is unclear. Germline V gene sequence: CDR1 DFQATT, CDR2 SNEGSKA (reference sequence). CDR3 size: 11 residues. V was shortened by 3 bases and J by 5 bases, with 7 bases between the two germline ends. The DNA of the CDR3 is TGCAGTGCTAGCGGAGGGTATGGCTACACCTTC. As protein: CSASGGYGYTF.

This clone has only a few counts. V gene TRBV5-6 combines with J gene TRBJ2-5; maybe TRBD2 (5 bases). The V end lost 4 bases, the J end lost 5 bases, and 12 bases lay between the germline ends. The CDR3 extends over 13 amino acids. Germline V gives CDR1 SGHDT, CDR2 YYEEEE. In nucleotides, the CDR3 is TGTGCCAGCAGCAGGACTTCCGTGGAGACCCAGTACTTC. This codes for CASSRTSVETQYF.

The CDR3 reads CASSRTGGATNEKLFF. The CDR3 DNA reads TGTGCCAGCAGTAGGACAGGGGGCGCGACTAATGAAAAACTGTTTTTT. The genes are TRBV28 and TRBJ1-4; TRBD1 aligns across 11 bases. The CDR3 contains 16 residues. Trimming removed 5 bases from V and 2 bases from J; junction bases left unmatched: 4. Germline CDR1 MDHEN, CDR2 SYDVKM.

The genes are TRBV7-9 and TRBJ2-1; 12 bases map to TRBD2. V lost 5 bases, J lost 8 bases, and 7 bases stayed unmatched. Germline assignment: CDR1 SEHNR and CDR2 FQNEAQ (reference sequence). This CDR3 contains 15 residues. CDR3 sequence reads: CASSASGRAEHEQFF. In DNA form, the CDR3 reads TGTGCCAGCAGCGCTAGCGGGAGGGCCGAACATGAGCAGTTCTTC.

This clone was observed a handful of times. The junction differs from germline at one of its ends, possibly a read error. The chain recombines TRBV7-7 with TRBJ2-5; TRBD1 matches 7 bases. The CDR3 length is 14 residues. The germline CDR1 and CDR2 sequences are SSHAT and FNYEAQ (reference sequence). The CDR3 protein is CASSLRDSQETQYF. The CDR3 bases are TGTGCTAGCAGCTTAAGGGACAGCCAAGAGACCCAGTACTTC.

This clone occurred a few times. This rearrangement joins TRBV19 to TRBJ1-2; D unclear. This CDR3 contains 15 residues. CDR1 LNHDA and CDR2 SQIVND come from the germline V gene (reference sequence). Between the trimmed V and J ends, which lost 0 bases and 7 bases, there was a span of 15 bases. The CDR3 loop reads CASSIDGVSLSGYTF. The CDR3 coding sequence is TGTGCCAGTAGTATAGACGGGGTGTCTCTTTCTGGCTACACCTTC. The full variable domain, its missing parts supplied by reference TRBV19 and TRBJ1-2, is DGGITQSPKYLFRKEGQNVTLSCEQNLNHDAMYWYRQDPGQGLRLIYYSQIVNDFQKGDIAEGYSVSREKKESFPLTVTSAQKNPTAFYLCASSIDGVSLSGYTFGSGTRLTVV.

This CDR3 reads CAISDMQGSRNEQFF. CDR3 nucleotide sequence: TGTGCCATCAGTGATATGCAGGGATCGCGCAATGAGCAGTTCTTC. The rearrangement uses TRBV10-3 and TRBJ2-1, with TRBD1 as a possible D gene (5 bases). Per germline, CDR1 ENHRY and CDR2 SYGVKD. V was cut by 3 bases and J by 6 bases, with 15 bases left in between. The CDR3 is 15 residues long.

J is TRBJ2-7 and V is TRBV19, with D possibly matching TRBD2 (6 bases). Trimming removed 10 bases at V and 2 bases at J, with 15 bases between. The CDR3 totals 13 residues. Germline CDR1 LNHDA, CDR2 SQIVND (reference sequence). CDR3 sequence: CATKDSGTYEQYF. For the CDR3, the DNA is TGTGCCACCAAAGATAGCGGAACCTACGAGCAGTACTTC.

This clone was counted only a few times. V usage is TRBV6-6 and J usage is TRBJ2-2, with unresolved D. This CDR3 contains 14 residues. Trimming cost V 8 bases and J 0 bases, with 10 bases left between them. The V gene's germline CDR1 is MNHNY and CDR2 SVGAGI (reference sequence). CDR3 loop: CASLSFANTGELFF. The CDR3 DNA follows: TGTGCCAGCCTGAGTTTTGCGAACACCGGGGAGCTGTTTTTT.

This clone showed up just a few times. The CDR3 DNA follows: TGTGCCAGTAGTGGCTCGACAGGGTCCCTTGGCTACACCTTC. Encoded protein: CASSGSTGSLGYTF. The chain links TRBV19 to TRBJ1-2; 7 bases map to TRBD1. V shed 5 bases and J 7 bases; nucleotides not matched to a gene: 10. The CDR3 totals 14 residues. The germline CDR1 and CDR2 sequences are LNHDA and SQIVND (reference sequence).

This chain uses TRBV4-1 with TRBJ2-5; perhaps TRBD2 as D (5 bases). The CDR3 is made up of 13 amino acids. Germline CDR1 reads MGHRA; CDR2 reads YSYEKL. Between the trimmed V and J ends, which lost 6 bases and 4 bases, there was a span of 12 bases. For the CDR3, the DNA is TGCGCCAGCAGTCACACCGGGATAGAGACCCAGTACTTC. Its protein is CASSHTGIETQYF.

This clone came up many times. This sequence joins TRBV28 and TRBJ2-1; D unresolved. CDR1 MDHEN and CDR2 SYDVKM come from the germline V gene. The CDR3 has 12 amino acids. V was pared by 3 bases and J by 10 bases, with 10 bases between. CDR3 residues: CASSLMLREQFF. The DNA of the CDR3 is TGTGCCAGCAGTTTGATGCTGCGGGAGCAGTTCTTC.

The chain carries TRBV10-2 and TRBJ2-7; maybe TRBD1 (6 bases). CDR3 size: 12 residues. Germline V CDR1 and CDR2: WSHSY, SAAADI. V dropped 4 bases and J dropped 3 bases, with 7 bases sitting between them. Here the CDR3 reads CASSAQGYEQYF. CDR3 coding DNA: TGCGCCAGCAGTGCACAGGGCTACGAGCAGTACTTC.